The sequence of this T cell receptor beta chain was determined in a study of shared clonotypes between healthy human individuals. Study at large: Per donor, three plates held CD4 naive cells, three held CD4 memory, two held CD8 naive and one held CD8 memory.

Findings and limits, study-wide: In contrast to clonotypes shared by all four donors, non-shared clonotypes had lower generation probabilities.

There are 14 residues in the CDR3. Germline lookup yields CDR1 GTSNPN and CDR2 SVGIG (reference sequence). V was pared by 4 bases and J by 0 bases, with 12 bases between. Repertoires were generated with immunoSEQ multiplex PCR, while TCRdb's copy carries only in-frame clones and drops some. The sample holds about 2.3 million clones, 85% to 95% seen once. This clone showed up just a few times. Antigen: not known. V usage is TRBV30 and J usage is TRBJ2-5; no firm D call. Material for sequencing was naive CD4+ T cells from PBMCs. Subset: CD45RA+ positively selected. The origin of this receptor is a man aged 18 to 29 in good health. Some clones in this sample may be carry-over from other donors' samples. CDR3 region: CAWTGVVYQETQYF. DNA for the CDR3: TGTGCCTGGACAGGAGTTGTCTACCAAGAGACCCAGTACTTC.